This T cell receptor beta chain is drawn from a study of blood T cell repertoires in COVID-19. For the study at large: Spain, Italy and the United States supplied samples that represented acute and convalescent COVID-19. T cells, B-cell-depleted T cells, or PBMCs provided the cDNA or gDNA that served as material.

The CDR3 is 15 residues long. V lost 1 base, J lost 0 bases, and 9 bases lay in between. The germline V gene encodes CDR1 SGDLS and CDR2 YYNGEE. The authors' processing: Estimates of nucleated cell counts were drawn from the amplification of reference gene primers. Sequenced by immunoSEQ multiplex PCR; TCRdb stores in-frame clones only, minus some. V and J calls and clone size are copied from that table; D and trimming were computed from the DNA. The table lists 240,000 or so clones, about 85% of them singletons, with roughly 7% in the top ten. Sample: peripheral blood. The chain has TRBV9 and TRBJ2-3; D may be TRBD2 (6 bases). This receptor was identified in a man aged 60 to 69 who had recovered from COVID-19. DNA for the CDR3: TGTGCCAGCAGCGTACACGGGAGTAGCACAGATACGCAGTATTTT. It codes for CASSVHGSSTDTQYF.